Below are 28 T cell receptor beta chains sequenced from a single sample in a study of CD8+CD57+ T cells in acquired aplastic anemia. The patients chosen for sequencing had shown expansion of CD8+CD57+ cells (detected by flow cytometry). TCR beta VDJ and CDR3 profiling used genomic DNA as template. TCRdb called the reads again in MiXCR, with one record for every CDR3 protein. The table includes 400,000 to 600,000 distinct CDR3 sequences, approximately 32% detected once. Sequenced input: sorted CD4+, CD8+, or CD8+CD57+ T cells (not recorded which) from PBMCs. These receptors all come from a human donor with aplastic anemia.

In its sample, this clonotype was seen a few times. This could be a read error, since a much larger clone is one nucleotide away. The chain combines TRBV15 with TRBJ2-7, with D perhaps matching TRBD1 (5 bases). The CDR3 is 14 residues long. Germline-derived CDR1 and CDR2 are LNHNV and YYDKDF (reference sequence). The V gene lost 4 bases and the J gene lost 2 bases, with 12 bases spanning the gap. DNA for the CDR3: TGTGCCACCAGCAAAGGACAATTCCCCTACGAGCAGTACTTC. Its translation is CATSKGQFPYEQYF.

The sample holds many counts of this clonotype. This rearrangement joins TRBV7-2 to TRBJ2-7, with D possibly matching TRBD2 (6 bases). V was shortened by 7 bases and J by 1 base, with 8 bases between the two germline ends. CDR1 SGHTA and CDR2 FQGNSA come from the germline V gene. The length of the CDR3 is 12 residues. CDR3 nucleotide sequence: TGTGCCAGCAAACGGGGGTCCTACGAGCAGTACTTC. This translates into CASKRGSYEQYF.

Worth noting for this clonotype: One end of the junction is discordant with germline, which a read error may explain. The chain carries TRBV4-2 and TRBJ1-1; the D gene is possibly TRBD1 (6 bases). Germline lookup yields CDR1 LGHNA and CDR2 YNFKEQ. The length of the CDR3 is 14 residues. CDR3 nucleotide sequence: TGTGCCAGCACCCAAGGGGGTAGGGGCACTGAAGCTTTCTTT. Encoded protein: CASTQGGRGTEAFF.

About this clonotype itself: A much larger clone differs from this one at a single base, so this may be a read error. The chain links TRBV3-1 to TRBJ1-2; D is undetermined. V was cut by 4 bases and J by 5 bases, with 8 bases left in between. The germline gives CDR1 LGHDT, CDR2 YNNKEL (reference sequence). There are 12 residues in the CDR3. This chain's CDR3 is CASSRGVYGYTF. Here the CDR3 DNA reads TGTGCCAGCAGCCGAGGAGTATATGGCTACACCTTC.

This chain connects TRBV6-1 to TRBJ2-5; a possible D gene is TRBD2 (6 bases). Trimming stripped 4 bases from V and 2 bases from J, with 11 bases between. The CDR3 loop spans 14 amino acids. The V gene's germline CDR1 is MNHNS and CDR2 SASEGT. CDR3 bases: TGTGCCAGCAGTGTCCCCGGGGGTCAAGAGACCCAGTACTTC. The encoded protein is CASSVPGGQETQYF.

This clonotype was detected a few times. A clone one base away is much larger, so this may be a read error. V and J are TRBV5-4 and TRBJ1-1; D perhaps matches TRBD1 (6 bases). CDR1 is SGHNT and CDR2 is YYREEE in the germline V gene (reference sequence). V lost 5 bases to trimming and J lost 0 bases, with 11 bases between them. The CDR3 is 14 amino acids. The CDR3 loop reads CASSPTGMNTEAFF. CDR3 DNA sequence: TGTGCCAGCAGTCCGACAGGAATGAACACTGAAGCTTTCTTT. The full variable domain, with the rest looked up from reference TRBV5-4 and TRBJ1-1, is ETGVTQSPTHLIKTRGQQVTLRCSSQSGHNTVSWYQQALGQGPQFIFQYYREEENGRGNFPPRFSGLQFPNYSSELNVNALELDDSALYLCASSPTGMNTEAFFGQGTRLTVV.

The chain uses TRBV24-1 and TRBJ1-2; D unclear. V lost 3 bases to trimming and J lost 8 bases, with 12 bases between them. The CDR3 sequence is 13 residues long. The germline V gene has CDR1 KGHDR and CDR2 SFDVKD. Written as DNA, the CDR3 is TGTGCCACCAGTGATCGCCTCCTCGGGGGCTACACCTTC. Encoded protein: CATSDRLLGGYTF.

The chain joins TRBV6-5 to TRBJ1-2; 8 nucleotides agree with TRBD1. The CDR3 has 15 amino acids. V shed 2 bases and J 4 bases; nucleotides not matched to a gene: 6. The germline V gene has CDR1 MNHEY and CDR2 SVGAGI. This CDR3 reads CASSYRDRLGYGYTF. The CDR3 coding sequence is TGTGCCAGCAGTTACCGGGACAGGCTGGGCTATGGCTACACCTTC.

There are many counts of this clonotype. This rearrangement joins TRBV19 to TRBJ1-2, with D perhaps TRBD1 (5 bases). This CDR3 has 15 amino acids. Trimming took off 3 bases at V and 0 bases at J, with 11 bases between the two ends. Germline lookup yields CDR1 LNHDA and CDR2 SQIVND (reference sequence). CDR3 DNA sequence: TGTGCCAGTAGTATTACCGGGGCCGCTAACTATGGCTACACCTTC. Protein product: CASSITGAANYGYTF. The whole variable domain, filled in from reference TRBV19 and TRBJ1-2, reads DGGITQSPKYLFRKEGQNVTLSCEQNLNHDAMYWYRQDPGQGLRLIYYSQIVNDFQKGDIAEGYSVSREKKESFPLTVTSAQKNPTAFYLCASSITGAANYGYTFGSGTRLTVV.

In the case of this clonotype: A much larger clone lies one base from this, so it may be a read error. In this CDR3 the conserved last residue, phenylalanine or tryptophan, is missing, so a read error is likely. This chain's CDR3 is CASSYREQPYEQYL. CDR3 DNA: TGTGCCAGCAGCTATCGGGAACAGCCCTACGAGCAGTACCTC. The rearrangement joins TRBV9 to TRBJ2-7; D perhaps matches TRBD2 (5 bases). Germline V CDR1 and CDR2: SGDLS, YYNGEE. Trimming took 4 bases from V and 2 from J, leaving 13 bases between them. The CDR3 spans 14 residues.

This clonotype was recorded at least ten times. The CDR3 nucleotides read TGTGCCAGCAGCTCCGGTGGACAGGGGGCTGGGGCCAACGTCCTGACTTTC. Its protein is CASSSGGQGAGANVLTF. The V and J genes are TRBV7-9 and TRBJ2-6; 10 bases match TRBD1. This CDR3 contains 17 residues. Looked up from germline, CDR1 is SEHNR and CDR2 is FQNEAQ (reference sequence). V gave up 4 bases and J gave up 2 bases; unmatched junction bases: 5.

This clonotype came up a few times. The genes are TRBV2 and TRBJ2-5, with TRBD2 as a possible D gene (6 bases). Germline loops: CDR1 SNHLY, CDR2 FYNNEI. This CDR3 region has 14 residues. V dropped 2 bases and J dropped 9 bases, with 16 bases sitting between them. This CDR3 reads CASSETGVGEAQYF. The CDR3 DNA sequence: TGTGCCAGCAGTGAAACCGGGGTAGGGGAGGCCCAGTACTTC.

This clonotype was found many times. This sequence joins TRBV20-1 and TRBJ1-5, with TRBD1 as a possible D gene (6 bases). This CDR3 spans 15 amino acids. The germline V gene encodes CDR1 DFQATT and CDR2 SNEGSKA (reference sequence). V lost 6 bases and J lost 1, with 16 bases in between. Here the CDR3 DNA reads TGCAGTGCGCGGACCGGGGGCACAAGCAATCAGCCCCAGCATTTT. As protein: CSARTGGTSNQPQHF.

About this clonotype itself: This CDR3 fails to terminate in the conserved phenylalanine or tryptophan, so it likely reflects a read error. The limits of the CDR3 on the DNA are not certain, so only TCRdb's listed CDR3 is given. This rearrangement joins TRBV29-1 to TRBJ2-7; the D call in the table, TRBD1, was not verified against the DNA. The CDR3 is 9 amino acids in total, end residues counted. The germline V gene encodes CDR1 SQVTM and CDR2 ANQGSEA. The CDR3 is CSVEDGQVS.

Remarks on this clonotype: A read error may explain this, as a much larger clone is one base away. V is TRBV7-3 and J is TRBJ2-3; tentatively, D is TRBD2 (6 bases). Germline V gene lookup returns CDR1 SGHTA and CDR2 FQGTGA. The CDR3 totals 13 residues. V was pared by 7 bases and J by 4 bases, with 12 bases between. CDR3 nucleotides: TGTGCCAGCAAGGGACGGGGGTCAGATACGCAGTATTTT. The encoded protein is CASKGRGSDTQYF.

J is TRBJ2-1 and V is TRBV7-6; the D gene is possibly TRBD2 (7 bases). This CDR3 spans 16 amino acids. Germline loops: CDR1 SGHVS, CDR2 FNYEAQ. With 1 base removed from V and 5 bases from J, the gap between germline ends came to 15 bases. This chain's CDR3 is CASSLVGGGANNEQFF. The CDR3 nucleotides read TGTGCCAGCAGCTTAGTAGGTGGGGGGGCCAACAATGAGCAGTTCTTC.

This clonotype was detected ten times or more. The chain links TRBV11-3 to TRBJ2-7; possible D gene TRBD2, 6 bases. V was shortened by 0 bases and J by 0 bases, with 9 bases between the two germline ends. The germline gives CDR1 SGHNT, CDR2 YENEEA. CDR3 length: 15 residues. This CDR3 is CASSLEGGTSYEQYF. The CDR3 DNA sequence: TGTGCCAGCAGCTTAGAGGGGGGAACCTCCTACGAGCAGTACTTC. Complete variable domain (other parts from reference TRBV11-3 and TRBJ2-7): EAGVVQSPRYKIIEKKQPVAFWCNPISGHNTLYWYLQNLGQGPELLIRYENEEAVDDSQLPKDRFSAERLKGVDSTLKIQPAELGDSAVYLCASSLEGGTSYEQYFGPGTRLTVT.

Note on this clonotype: A much larger clone differs by one base, so this may be a read error. The chain couples TRBV20-1 to TRBJ2-7; TRBD2 aligns across 13 bases. The J segment lost 4 bases and the V segment lost 5 bases, leaving 8 bases of the junction unmatched. Per germline, CDR1 DFQATT and CDR2 SNEGSKA (reference sequence). CDR3 size: 15 residues. CDR3 coding DNA: TGCAGTGCTCTAGGACTAGCGGGAGCGGGTTACGAGCAGTACTTC. Its protein is CSALGLAGAGYEQYF.

This clonotype was recorded many times. This chain uses TRBV7-8 with TRBJ2-1, with D unclear. This CDR3 spans 13 amino acids. The V gene's germline CDR1 is SGHVS and CDR2 FQNEAQ. V lost 5 bases, J lost 4 bases, and 9 bases lay in between. The CDR3 coding sequence is TGTGCCAGCAGCGATGGACGGTACAATGAGCAGTTCTTC. Protein product: CASSDGRYNEQFF. The full variable domain, with the rest looked up from reference TRBV7-8 and TRBJ2-1, is GAGVSQSPRYKVAKRGQDVALRCDPISGHVSLFWYQQALGQGPEFLTYFQNEAQLDKSGLPSDRFFAERPEGSVSTLKIQRTQQEDSAVYLCASSDGRYNEQFFGPGTRLTVL.

The rearrangement links TRBV19 to TRBJ2-5; 8 bases fit TRBD1. With 2 bases clipped from V and 2 bases from J, the junction kept 19 bases outside the gene matches. There are 20 residues in the CDR3. The germline V gene encodes CDR1 LNHDA and CDR2 SQIVND (reference sequence). The CDR3 coding sequence is TGTGCCAGTAGTATAAGAGCCGTGGGACAGGTGAGCAGAAAACAAGAGACCCAGTACTTC. It yields the protein CASSIRAVGQVSRKQETQYF.

This clonotype was recorded only once. The junction departs from the called germline gene at one end, perhaps through a read error. This sequence joins TRBV3-1 and TRBJ2-2; maybe TRBD1 (6 bases). This CDR3 region has 14 residues. Germline V gene data show CDR1 as LGHDT and CDR2 as YNNKEL (reference sequence). The CDR3 DNA is TGCGCGTCGGCAACAGGGATGAGGACCGGGGAGCTGTTTTTT. It codes for CASATGMRTGELFF.

Comments on this clonotype: A read error is possible here, since a much larger clone lies one base away. The rearrangement links TRBV10-3 to TRBJ2-7; D remains ambiguous. The CDR3 covers 8 residues. Trimming stripped 2 bases from V and 10 bases from J, with 0 bases between. In germline, CDR1 is ENHRY, CDR2 SYGVKD. CDR3 loop: CAISEQYF. CDR3 nucleotides: TGTGCCATCAGTGAGCAGTACTTC.

This clonotype has ten or more counts. The chain couples TRBV2 to TRBJ1-4, with D perhaps TRBD1 (6 bases). The germline V gene encodes CDR1 SNHLY and CDR2 FYNNEI. The CDR3 contains 13 residues. V lost 7 bases to trimming and J lost 5 bases, with 11 bases between them. The DNA of the CDR3 is TGTGCCAGCAACAGGGTTTCGAATGAAAAACTGTTTTTT. Its translation: CASNRVSNEKLFF.

This clonotype has only one observation. This chain connects TRBV2 to TRBJ1-2; TRBD1 is a possible D gene (6 bases). CDR1 and CDR2 from the germline V gene are SNHLY and FYNNEI. The CDR3 runs 13 residues. Trimming removed 3 bases at V and 4 bases at J, with 9 bases between. In DNA form, the CDR3 reads TGTGCCAGCAGTGAGACGGACAGCTATGGCTACACCTTC. The encoded protein is CASSETDSYGYTF.

This clonotype was detected many times. V usage is TRBV9 and J usage is TRBJ1-3; D might be TRBD1 (5 bases). The V end lost 4 bases, the J end lost 2 bases, and 13 bases lay between the germline ends. The CDR3 length is 15 residues. Germline CDR1 reads SGDLS; CDR2 reads YYNGEE. CDR3 DNA sequence: TGTGCCAGCAGCCAAGTCGGAGGGGCTGGAAACACCATATATTTT. It is translated as CASSQVGGAGNTIYF.

Many counts were recorded for this clonotype. J is TRBJ2-3 and V is TRBV7-2, with TRBD2 as a possible D gene (6 bases). Trimming removed 5 bases from V and 9 bases from J, with 15 bases in between. The CDR3 has 13 amino acids. CDR1 and CDR2 (germline): SGHTA, FQGNSA. This CDR3 is CASSGLKAGTQYF. DNA for the CDR3: TGTGCCAGCAGCGGCCTCAAGGCGGGAACGCAGTATTTT.

The chain employs TRBV2 and TRBJ1-1; D not resolved. V lost 7 bases to trimming and J lost 2 bases, with 11 bases between them. Germline assignment: CDR1 SNHLY and CDR2 FYNNEI. This CDR3 spans 13 amino acids. This CDR3 reads CASTVTPNTEAFF. CDR3 DNA: TGTGCCAGCACTGTGACGCCTAACACTGAAGCTTTCTTT.

Comments on this clonotype: A read error may explain this, as a much larger clone is one base away. The rearrangement joins TRBV7-2 to TRBJ1-1, with 7 bases fitting TRBD1. The CDR3 sequence is 13 residues long. The ends lost 7 bases at V and 11 bases at J; junction bases unmatched: 13. Germline values: CDR1 SGHTA, CDR2 FQGNSA. The CDR3 reads CASNRETGWYAFF. CDR3 DNA: TGTGCCAGCAACCGCGAGACAGGGTGGTATGCTTTCTTT.